These T cell receptor beta chains were read from a single sample in a study of human T cells and chemical hapten exposure. MiXCR was run by TCRdb on the RACE reads, yielding one entry per CDR3 protein. The profile covers just over 80,000 distinct CDR3 sequences, with about 10% appearing a single time and about 4% taken by the ten largest. The specimen comprised whole blood, sampled in connection with sensitization to the hapten diphenylcyclopropenone (DPC). All receptors derive from a woman in her forties or fifties with alopecia areata. Some clones in this sample may be carry-over from other donors' samples. CDR3s leave out the opening cysteine and the closing phenylalanine or tryptophan. Each record gives: V gene, CDR3 length, J gene, CDR3 protein.

>TRBV11-1|13|TRBJ1-2
ASSFSPGQGDGYT
>TRBV7-2|14|TRBJ2-1
ASSKEGTSVINEQF
>TRBV7-9|12|TRBJ1-6
ASSLEQTNSPLH
>TRBV20-1|11|TRBJ2-3
SATGTGAHTQY
>TRBV6-2/TRBV6-3|12|TRBJ2-7
ASSRLAGSYEQY
>TRBV29-1|11|TRBJ2-5
SVGGSLRETQY
>TRBV11-2|15|TRBJ2-2
ASSRFRDRVITGELF
>TRBV20-1|11|TRBJ1-2
SARRTGGYGYT
>TRBV12-3/TRBV12-4|12|TRBJ1-1
ASREGLLVTEAF
>TRBV6-1|12|TRBJ1-5
ASRGQGFNQPQH
>TRBV28|13|TRBJ2-1
ASSFAAGVFNEQF
>TRBV7-2|15|TRBJ1-3
ASSLRPGSTRENTIY
>TRBV19|10|TRBJ1-2
ASSLGTSGYT
>TRBV27|13|TRBJ2-7
ASSNRYRVPYEQY
>TRBV7-3|14|TRBJ2-1
ASSLTGGGPASEQF
>TRBV12-3/TRBV12-4|12|TRBJ2-7
ASSVTSGRYEQY
>TRBV6-6|11|TRBJ2-3
ASSATGTDTQY
>TRBV20-1|12|TRBJ2-4
SARGQGEANIQY
>TRBV28|13|TRBJ2-1
ASSLILAAFGEQF
>TRBV28|13|TRBJ2-5
ASSFMDYSQETQY
>TRBV2|13|TRBJ2-1
ASRRQGLKDNEQF
>TRBV11-2|14|TRBJ2-7
ASSPYLAGPTYEQY
>TRBV7-9|15|TRBJ1-4
ASSLALTTGTNEKLF
>TRBV25-1|12|TRBJ2-7
ASSETSGSYEQY
>TRBV30|10|TRBJ2-2
AWRREAGELF
>TRBV10-3|14|TRBJ2-1
AISSSSGGTYNEQF
>TRBV7-2|14|TRBJ2-7
ASSLGGGASLYKQY
>TRBV27|16|TRBJ1-6
ASSLVSGTKGVNSPLH
>TRBV19|13|TRBJ2-7
ASSPGTGFSYEQY
>TRBV12-3/TRBV12-4|15|TRBJ1-1
ASSLVFSGVENTEAF
>TRBV5-1|12|TRBJ2-7
ASQYDSTSYEQY
>TRBV20-1|13|TRBJ2-1
SARVATSSNNEQF
>TRBV20-1|14|TRBJ2-1
SARDSSGGRYNEQF
>TRBV7-9|12|TRBJ1-1
ASSPTLGGTEAF
>TRBV18|13|TRBJ2-3
ASSSRRQSTDTQY
>TRBV7-3|13|TRBJ2-5
ASSPSGGAVETQY
>TRBV4-2|16|TRBJ2-3
ASSQDVGHGARYDTQY
>TRBV11-2|12|TRBJ2-2
ASSLTLALGELF
>TRBV12-3/TRBV12-4|13|TRBJ1-5
ASSLSSARGQPQH
>TRBV2|13|TRBJ2-2
ASSGRGLNTGELF
>TRBV29-1|12|TRBJ2-3
SAETSPHTDTQY
>TRBV12-3/TRBV12-4|13|TRBJ2-3
ASSFPTGGTDTQY
>TRBV30|15|TRBJ1-2
AWSVMGAPRRIGGYT
>TRBV27|13|TRBJ2-2
ASGPGQGSTGELF
>TRBV6-5|13|TRBJ2-7
ASSKLAGPSYEQY
>TRBV6-2/TRBV6-3|9|TRBJ2-6
ACAGANVLT
>TRBV7-3|9|TRBJ2-1
ASSSSGEQF
>TRBV24-1|13|TRBJ1-5
ATSDNRDSNQPQH
>TRBV7-9|13|TRBJ2-3
ASSLAGQPTDTQY
>TRBV9|14|TRBJ1-1
ASSQGTGGFRSEAF
>TRBV6-6|15|TRBJ2-3
ASSPTWGEISTDTQY
>TRBV7-3|14|TRBJ2-3
ASSLGAGPSTDTQY
>TRBV6-5|16|TRBJ2-7
ASRSRFVLQPSSYEQY
>TRBV2|13|TRBJ2-7
ASRDPRQSSYEQY
>TRBV29-1|10|TRBJ2-3
SETSGTDTQY
>TRBV7-2|12|TRBJ2-3
ASSPPVFTDTQY
>TRBV9|14|TRBJ1-1
ASSPQQTGSNTEAF
>TRBV6-4|11|TRBJ2-2
ASSDGIPGELF
>TRBV20-1|12|TRBJ1-3
SASSGRAGNTIY
>TRBV5-1|14|TRBJ2-1
ASSLARLSGNNEQF